This T cell receptor (beta chain) was sequenced during a study of blood T cell repertoires in COVID-19. Germline V CDR1 and CDR2: SQVTM, ANQGSEA. Deletions cut 3 bases from V and 0 bases from J, with 13 bases between. The CDR3 extends over 15 amino acids. Clones were read by immunoSEQ multiplex PCR, and TCRdb kept only the in-frame ones, dropping some. The table shows approximately 170,000 clones, with 88% occurring only once. The chain is built from TRBV29-1 and TRBJ2-3, with a tentative D call TRBD1 (8 bases). What was sequenced was PBMCs or T cells enriched from blood (not recorded which). This sequence originates from a woman younger than 30 who had recovered from COVID-19. Written as DNA, the CDR3 is TGCAGCGTTGAGGGGGGGGACAGGAGCACAGATACGCAGTATTTT. It yields the protein CSVEGGDRSTDTQYF.